The 29 T cell receptor beta chains given below trace back to one sample, sequenced in a study of blood T cell repertoires in COVID-19. Some clones are missing from TCRdb's copy, which holds only in-frame ones; the method was immunoSEQ multiplex PCR. The sample yields more than 100,000 clones, over 70% seen once. Material for sequencing was peripheral blood. These receptors were obtained from a man aged 50 or older with active COVID-19.

This chain uses TRBV6-6 with TRBJ1-2, with 7 bases fitting TRBD1. Looked up from germline, CDR1 is MNHNY and CDR2 is SVGAGI (reference sequence). J lost 8 bases, V lost 1 base, and 13 bases had no gene match. CDR3 length: 16 residues. The DNA for the CDR3 is TGTGCCAGCAGTTACTTCAACCCGACAGGGTCGGGGGGCTACACCTTC. Amino acids: CASSYFNPTGSGGYTF.

The chain combines TRBV13 with TRBJ1-2; D might be TRBD1 (5 bases). Germline V gene data show CDR1 as PRHDT and CDR2 as FYEKMQ (reference sequence). Trimming removed 1 base at V and 7 bases at J, with 13 bases between. The CDR3 is 14 residues long. DNA for the CDR3: TGTGCCAGCAGCTTAGCCGGGGGAAAAGGTGGCTACACCTTC. Translating gives CASSLAGGKGGYTF.

The chain combines TRBV5-1 with TRBJ2-5; D uncertain. Germline V gene sequence: CDR1 SGHRS, CDR2 YFSETQ. Trimming took off 2 bases at V and 1 base at J, with 6 bases between the two ends. This CDR3 has 13 amino acids. CDR3 nucleotide sequence: TGCGCCAGCAGCTTAACTCCCCAAGAGACCCAGTACTTC. It translates to CASSLTPQETQYF. Full variable domain (missing parts from reference TRBV5-1 and TRBJ2-5): KAGVTQTPRYLIKTRGQQVTLSCSPISGHRSVSWYQQTPGQGLQFLFEYFSETQRNKGNFPGRFSGRQFSNSRSEMNVSTLELGDSALYLCASSLTPQETQYFGPGTRLLVL.

This chain links TRBV19 with TRBJ2-3; 10 bases are a match to TRBD1. Unmatched junction bases numbered 11, after V lost 11 bases and J lost 3 bases. The CDR3 covers 15 residues. CDR1 and CDR2 (germline): LNHDA, SQIVND (reference sequence). For the CDR3, the DNA is TGTGCCGCCAGTCCGGGACAGGGGCGAACAGATACGCAGTATTTT. The encoded protein is CAASPGQGRTDTQYF. Variable domain in full (rest from reference TRBV19 and TRBJ2-3): DGGITQSPKYLFRKEGQNVTLSCEQNLNHDAMYWYRQDPGQGLRLIYYSQIVNDFQKGDIAEGYSVSREKKESFPLTVTSAQKNPTAFYLCAASPGQGRTDTQYFGPGTRLTVL.

The rearrangement joins TRBV7-8 to TRBJ1-6, with D hard to call. In germline, CDR1 is SGHVS, CDR2 FQNEAQ. The CDR3 consists of 17 residues. Deletions cut 1 base from V and 0 bases from J, with 10 bases between. The CDR3 DNA sequence: TGTGCCAGCAGCTTAGTCTATGGGAGCTCCTATAATTCACCCCTCCACTTT. Protein sequence: CASSLVYGSSYNSPLHF.

The gene calls are TRBV12-5 and TRBJ2-5, with 7 bases lining up with TRBD1. The CDR3 loop spans 15 amino acids. The V gene end was trimmed by 1 base and the J gene end by 0 bases; junction bases not matched to a gene: 2. Germline V CDR1 and CDR2: LGHNT, FRNRAP. In nucleotides, the CDR3 is TGTGCTAGTGGTTTGGCGACAGGGAACCAAGAGACCCAGTACTTC. Translating gives CASGLATGNQETQYF.

The chain uses TRBV12-3 or TRBV12-4 and TRBJ1-1; no firm D call. Between the trimmed V and J ends, which lost 3 bases and 10 bases, there was a span of 15 bases. The CDR3 extends over 13 amino acids. The CDR3 DNA is TGTGCCAGCAGTTTGGAGTTTAACCTCGCAGCTTTCTTT. Protein sequence: CASSLEFNLAAFF.

The chain joins TRBV6-6 to TRBJ2-5; 7 bases are a match to TRBD1. Germline V gene data show CDR1 as MNHNY and CDR2 as SVGAGI (reference sequence). Trimming removed 6 bases from V and 12 bases from J; junction bases left unmatched: 19. The CDR3 length is 15 residues. CDR3 residues: CASSPADRDRPVKYF. The CDR3 DNA reads TGTGCCAGCAGCCCAGCCGACCGGGACAGACCCGTCAAGTACTTC.

Ten or more counts support this clone. V and J are TRBV5-1 and TRBJ2-7; 9 bases map to TRBD2. V dropped 3 bases and J dropped 5; count of bases not matched to a gene: 9. CDR3 size: 15 residues. CDR1 and CDR2 from the germline V gene are SGHRS and YFSETQ. The CDR3 reads CASSSSGTSSNEQYF. In DNA form, the CDR3 reads TGCGCCAGCAGCTCATCCGGGACTAGCTCAAACGAGCAGTACTTC.

This sequence joins TRBV4-1 and TRBJ2-7; 8 nucleotides align to TRBD2. The CDR3 extends over 15 amino acids. Germline assignment: CDR1 MGHRA and CDR2 YSYEKL. V lost 1 base and J lost 2; bases outside the gene matches: 4. The CDR3 DNA follows: TGCGCCAGCAGCCAAGCAGCGGGGGCCCCCTACGAGCAGTACTTC. It encodes CASSQAAGAPYEQYF.

This clone was detected once. The chain uses TRBV11-3 and TRBJ2-2, with TRBD1 identical over 8 bases. The germline gives CDR1 SGHNT, CDR2 YENEEA. Trimming cost V 5 bases and J 3 bases; bases outside gene matches: 2. This CDR3 has 14 residues. CDR3 bases: TGTGCCAGCAGCCTACAGGGGGACACCGGGGAGCTGTTTTTT. Translation gives CASSLQGDTGELFF.

This chain connects TRBV3-1 (or the pseudogene TRBV3-2) to TRBJ2-3; D not certain. Germline V gene sequence: CDR1 LGHDT, CDR2 YNNKEL (reference sequence). Trimming removed 0 bases at V and 10 bases at J, with 5 bases between. The CDR3 runs to 11 residues. CDR3 loop: CASSQEFAQYF. CDR3 in DNA: TGTGCCAGCAGCCAAGAATTCGCGCAGTATTTT.

The V and J genes are TRBV4-1 and TRBJ2-1; 9 bases line up with TRBD2. The CDR3 runs to 15 residues. CDR1 is MGHRA and CDR2 is YSYEKL in the germline V gene. Losses at the gene ends were 3 bases for V and 8 bases for J; bases not matched to a gene: 8. CDR3 sequence (DNA): TGCGCCAGCAGCCAGTCCGGGACTAGCTTCGATGAGCAGTTCTTC. It specifies CASSQSGTSFDEQFF.

Written as DNA, the CDR3 is TGCGCCAGCAGCAGGAGGACTAGCGGTTCGGGGACCGGGGAGCTGTTTTTT. Its translation: CASSRRTSGSGTGELFF. This chain connects TRBV5-1 to TRBJ2-2; 10 positions match TRBD2. V lost 4 bases and J lost 5; bases outside the gene matches: 11. From germline, CDR1 is SGHRS and CDR2 YFSETQ. The CDR3 contains 17 residues.

The J gene is TRBJ1-2, the V gene TRBV19; no clear D. V lost 6 bases to trimming and J lost 8 bases, with 19 bases between them. The CDR3 extends over 14 amino acids. CDR1 and CDR2 (germline): LNHDA, SQIVND (reference sequence). The CDR3 DNA sequence: TGTGCCAGTAGACCGGCCCCACGATGGGAGGGCTACACCTTC. It codes for CASRPAPRWEGYTF.

The chain joins TRBV19 to TRBJ1-3, with TRBD1 as a possible D gene (5 bases). Germline CDR1 is LNHDA and CDR2 is SQIVND (reference sequence). Trimming removed 6 bases at V and 4 bases at J, with 16 bases between. The CDR3 has 15 residues. CDR3 coding DNA: TGTGCCAGTAGGACCTCTGGGGCGGCGGGAAACACCATATATTTT. Its protein product is CASRTSGAAGNTIYF. The full variable domain, completed using reference TRBV19 and TRBJ1-3, is DGGITQSPKYLFRKEGQNVTLSCEQNLNHDAMYWYRQDPGQGLRLIYYSQIVNDFQKGDIAEGYSVSREKKESFPLTVTSAQKNPTAFYLCASRTSGAAGNTIYFGEGSWLTVV.

The chain carries TRBV6-5 and TRBJ1-5; a weak D match, TRBD1 (5 bases). The CDR3 contains 14 residues. The V and J ends lost 6 bases and 0 bases respectively, with 9 bases between them. Germline loops: CDR1 MNHEY, CDR2 SVGAGI. CDR3 in amino acids: CASRQEHSNQPQHF. The CDR3 nucleotides read TGTGCCAGCAGACAGGAACATAGCAATCAGCCCCAGCATTTT.

The chain carries TRBV25-1 and TRBJ2-5; possible D gene TRBD1, 5 bases. The germline CDR1 and CDR2 sequences are MGHDK and SYGVNS. CDR3 length: 14 residues. Trimming took off 3 bases at V and 2 bases at J, with 10 bases between the two ends. DNA for the CDR3: TGTGCCAGCAGTGAGAACAGGCCACAAGAGACCCAGTACTTC. Protein sequence: CASSENRPQETQYF.

This rearrangement joins TRBV6-1 to TRBJ2-3, with 10 bases aligning to TRBD2. Germline assignment: CDR1 MNHNS and CDR2 SASEGT. V dropped 3 bases and J dropped 4; count of bases not matched to a gene: 4. CDR3 length: 15 amino acids. The CDR3 reads CASSDSGGAADTQYF. In DNA, the CDR3 is TGTGCCAGCAGTGACAGCGGGGGGGCAGCAGATACGCAGTATTTT.

This chain connects TRBV7-6 to TRBJ2-2; a possible D gene is TRBD2 (6 bases). Germline V gene data show CDR1 as SGHVS and CDR2 as FNYEAQ. The CDR3 has 15 residues. Trimming took off 0 bases at V and 2 bases at J, with 7 bases between the two ends. The CDR3 loop is CASSLAGLNTGELFF. For the CDR3, the DNA is TGTGCCAGCAGCTTAGCGGGACTCAACACCGGGGAGCTGTTTTTT.

This CDR3 reads CASSRGLGNQPQHF. CDR3 bases: TGTGCCAGCAGCAGGGGTTTAGGCAATCAGCCCCAGCATTTT. The chain has TRBV6-5 and TRBJ1-5; D might be TRBD1 (6 bases). The V end lost 6 bases, the J end lost 2 bases, and 11 bases lay between the germline ends. This CDR3 comprises 14 residues. The germline gives CDR1 MNHEY, CDR2 SVGAGI.

The chain employs TRBV7-9 and TRBJ2-2; no firm D call. The CDR3 has 11 residues. CDR1 is SEHNR, CDR2 FQNEAQ, per germline (reference sequence). V dropped 5 bases and J dropped 7 bases, with 5 bases sitting between them. CDR3 in DNA: TGTGCCAGCAGCCTACTCGGGGAGCTGTTTTTT. Translation gives CASSLLGELFF.

The chain employs TRBV2 and TRBJ2-7, with TRBD1 matching 12 bases. Germline assignment: CDR1 SNHLY and CDR2 FYNNEI. The V and J ends lost 9 bases and 5 bases, in that order; junction bases with no gene match: 14. The CDR3 has 16 amino acids. CDR3: CARNERDRGRQNEQYF. In nucleotides, the CDR3 is TGTGCCAGAAATGAACGGGACAGGGGGCGGCAGAACGAGCAGTACTTC.

The rearrangement links TRBV9 to TRBJ2-4; 7 bases line up with TRBD1. CDR3 length equals 13 residues. From germline, CDR1 is SGDLS and CDR2 YYNGEE. With V trimmed by 4 bases and J by 9 bases, 7 bases remained unmatched. In nucleotides, the CDR3 is TGTGCCAGCAGCCCCGAGGGGGCGGGCATTCAGTACTTC. Translated, it gives CASSPEGAGIQYF.

The chain has TRBV5-8 and TRBJ2-1; perhaps TRBD2 as D (6 bases). There are 14 residues in the CDR3. Germline V gives CDR1 SGHTS, CDR2 YDEGEE. Trimming removed 5 bases at V and 9 bases at J, with 18 bases between. CDR3 sequence reads: CASSRSTSSSEQFF. For the CDR3, the DNA is TGTGCCAGCAGTCGCTCGACTAGTTCGAGTGAGCAGTTCTTC.

The chain has TRBV6-4 and TRBJ2-5; tentatively, D is TRBD2 (6 bases). CDR3 size: 13 residues. CDR1 and CDR2 from the germline V gene are MRHNA and SNTAGT. Between the trimmed V and J ends, which lost 3 bases and 7 bases, there was a span of 12 bases. CDR3 bases: TGTGCCAGCAGTGAAGGGACTGGAGGGACCCAGTACTTC. This sequence encodes CASSEGTGGTQYF.

In its sample, this clone was seen a few times. The gene calls are TRBV11-3 and TRBJ2-1; tentatively, D is TRBD2 (5 bases). The CDR3 spans 12 residues. In germline, CDR1 is SGHNT, CDR2 YENEEA. Trimming shortened V by 3 bases and J by 6 bases, and 6 bases separated the two germline ends. The chain's CDR3 is CASSLGSNEQFF. The CDR3 DNA follows: TGTGCCAGCAGCTTGGGGAGCAATGAGCAGTTCTTC.

The chain combines TRBV6-5 with TRBJ1-1; no clear D gene. Trimming shortened V by 6 bases and J by 1 base, and 12 bases separated the two germline ends. CDR3 length: 14 residues. Germline V lookup: CDR1 MNHEY, CDR2 SVGAGI. The CDR3 region has the DNA TGTGCCAGCAGACTAACCCCGGGGAACACTGAAGCTTTCTTT. It specifies CASRLTPGNTEAFF.

This clone was observed a few times. The CDR3 region is CASSLERLAGARAHEQYF. CDR3 sequence (DNA): TGTGCCAGCAGCTTAGAAAGGTTAGCGGGGGCGCGGGCCCACGAGCAGTACTTC. The chain is built from TRBV7-9 and TRBJ2-7, with 9 bases lining up with TRBD2. V shed 1 base and J 5 bases; nucleotides not matched to a gene: 15. This CDR3 is built from 18 residues. CDR1 and CDR2 (germline): SEHNR, FQNEAQ (reference sequence).